This TCR beta chain was recovered during a study of shared clonotypes between healthy human individuals. The CDR3 is made up of 16 amino acids. The V and J ends lost 3 bases and 5 bases, in that order; junction bases with no gene match: 10. Germline CDR1 SGHDT, CDR2 YYEEEE. Note on this clone: Its antigen is unidentified.

General study findings and limits: The sharing of about 5% of naive CD4 clonotypes was seen across a handful of donors.

How the authors handled the data: Filtering differed, since immunoSEQ gave only junction sequences and no quality scores. Clones were sequenced by immunoSEQ multiplex PCR, and TCRdb holds only the in-frame ones, with some missing. V and J calls and clone size come straight from that table; D and trimming were deduced from the DNA. The sample shows over a million clones, approximately 98% of them seen only once. This chain connects TRBV5-6 to TRBJ2-5; TRBD1 matches at 10 bases. The sequenced sample was naive CD4+ T cells sorted from blood. Specified subset: CD45RA+ positively selected. The receptor's source is a man younger than 45 in good health. In DNA, the CDR3 is TGTGCCAGCAGCTCGCCGGGACAGGGGATTACGGAGACCCAGTACTTC. Protein product: CASSSPGQGITETQYF.